The rows below give T cell receptor beta chains drawn from one sample of a study of shared clonotypes between healthy human individuals. Measured with immunoSEQ multiplex PCR; TCRdb has only the in-frame clones, and not every one. The top ten clones hold under 20% of a sample with around 320,000 clones, about nine tenths of them seen once. Sequencing input: memory CD8+ T cells sorted from blood. The receptors derive from a man younger than 35 in good health. Each CDR3 is given with its conserved first and last residue. D genes are given only for firm matches. Clone size is given for some rows only: seen once, a few or many times, or a class if the clone is expanded.

. | TRBJ2-2 | . | TRBV28 | TGTGCCAGCAGTAGCTTAAACACCGGGGAGCTGTTTTTT | CASSSLNTGELFF
. | TRBJ2-7 | . | TRBV7-9 | TGTGCCAGCAGCCTCGGCGCCTACGAGCAGTACTTC | CASSLGAYEQYF
. | TRBJ1-4 | . | TRBV27 | TGTGCCAGCAGTTTGCGCCCCTATGCAACTAATGAAAAACTGTTTTTT | CASSLRPYATNEKLFF
. | TRBJ2-7 | . | TRBV11-1 | TGTGCCAGCAGCTATGACAGGTTCAGCTACGAGCAGTACTTC | CASSYDRFSYEQYF
. | TRBJ2-5 | . | TRBV11-2 | TGTGCCAGCAGCTTAGGGGGATCTTTCGGAGAGACCCAGTACTTC | CASSLGGSFGETQYF
TRBD1 | TRBJ2-5 | . | TRBV5-1 | TGCGCCAGCAGCCCGGGACAGGGGGCGGGAGAGACCCAGTACTTC | CASSPGQGAGETQYF
. | TRBJ1-1 | . | TRBV7-9 | TGTGCCAGCAGCCCACAAGAGCGGCAGAACACTGAAGCTTTCTTT | CASSPQERQNTEAFF
. | TRBJ2-1 | . | TRBV9 | TGTGCCAGCCAAATGGGGAGCGGTTTAGATGAGCAGTTCTTC | CASQMGSGLDEQFF
. | TRBJ2-4 | . | TRBV28 | TGTGCCAGCAGTTTATCTGACAGAAGCCACATTCAGTACTTC | CASSLSDRSHIQYF
. | TRBJ2-3 | many | TRBV5-1 | TGCGCCAGCGCTCTGGAGGTAGGAGATACGCAGTATTTT | CASALEVGDTQYF
. | TRBJ2-7 | . | TRBV27 | TGTGCCAGCAGTTTGTCTACAGGGCCCTACGAGCAGTACTTC | CASSLSTGPYEQYF
. | TRBJ2-3 | . | TRBV4-1 | TGCGCCAGCAGCCAAGATAGGCAGGGGGGAGATACGCAGTATTTT | CASSQDRQGGDTQYF
. | TRBJ2-5 | . | TRBV25-1 | TGTGCCAGCAGTGAGTTACAGGGTACGGTTGGAGAGACCCAGTACTTC | CASSELQGTVGETQYF
. | TRBJ2-1 | . | TRBV7-9 | TGTGCCAGCAAAGGGCCGGGGTACAATGAGCAGTTCTTC | CASKGPGYNEQFF
. | TRBJ1-5 | . | TRBV27 | TGTGCCAGCAGTTTAAGGGGTGGCAATCAGCCCCAGCATTTT | CASSLRGGNQPQHF
TRBD1 | TRBJ1-2 | once | TRBV29-1 | TGCAGCGTGCCCATGGGACAGGGGACCGACTACACCTTC | CSVPMGQGTDYTF
. | TRBJ2-5 | . | TRBV5-6 | TGTGCCAGCAGCTTCCGATGGGGCAAAGAGACCCAGTACTTC | CASSFRWGKETQYF
. | TRBJ1-1 | . | TRBV7-9 | TGTGCCAGCAGCGCAAATACGGGGGCTGAAGCTTTCTTT | CASSANTGAEAFF
TRBD2 | TRBJ2-1 | . | TRBV4-1 | TGCGCCAGCAGCCAAGTTGTCGCGGGAGCTGTGTGGAATGAGCAGTTCTTC | CASSQVVAGAVWNEQFF
TRBD1 | TRBJ1-3 | . | TRBV6-1 | TGTGCCAGCAGGAACAGGGGGTTCTCTGGAAACACCATATATTTT | CASRNRGFSGNTIYF
. | TRBJ2-2 | . | TRBV6-5 | TGTGCCAGCAGTCCTCCGTGGAGCGGGGAGCTGTTTTTT | CASSPPWSGELFF
TRBD1 | TRBJ1-2 | . | TRBV9 | TGTGCCAGCAGTAGTAGGGGGCGGAACTATGGCTACACCTTC | CASSSRGRNYGYTF
. | TRBJ1-1 | once | TRBV13 | TGTGCCAGCAGCTTTTACCTAAGGCCTGAAGCTTTCTTT | CASSFYLRPEAFF